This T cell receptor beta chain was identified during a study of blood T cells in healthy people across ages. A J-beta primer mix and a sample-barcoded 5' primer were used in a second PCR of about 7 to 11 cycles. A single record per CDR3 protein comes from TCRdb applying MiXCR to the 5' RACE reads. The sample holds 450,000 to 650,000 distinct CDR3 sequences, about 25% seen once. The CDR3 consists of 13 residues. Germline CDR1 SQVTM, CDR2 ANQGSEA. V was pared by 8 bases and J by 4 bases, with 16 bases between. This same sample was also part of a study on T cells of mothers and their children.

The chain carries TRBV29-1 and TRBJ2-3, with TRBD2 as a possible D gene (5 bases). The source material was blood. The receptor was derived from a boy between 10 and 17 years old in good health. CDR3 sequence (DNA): TGCAGCTGTAGAGGGAAGTTAGCAGATACGCAGTATTTT. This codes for CSCRGKLADTQYF.